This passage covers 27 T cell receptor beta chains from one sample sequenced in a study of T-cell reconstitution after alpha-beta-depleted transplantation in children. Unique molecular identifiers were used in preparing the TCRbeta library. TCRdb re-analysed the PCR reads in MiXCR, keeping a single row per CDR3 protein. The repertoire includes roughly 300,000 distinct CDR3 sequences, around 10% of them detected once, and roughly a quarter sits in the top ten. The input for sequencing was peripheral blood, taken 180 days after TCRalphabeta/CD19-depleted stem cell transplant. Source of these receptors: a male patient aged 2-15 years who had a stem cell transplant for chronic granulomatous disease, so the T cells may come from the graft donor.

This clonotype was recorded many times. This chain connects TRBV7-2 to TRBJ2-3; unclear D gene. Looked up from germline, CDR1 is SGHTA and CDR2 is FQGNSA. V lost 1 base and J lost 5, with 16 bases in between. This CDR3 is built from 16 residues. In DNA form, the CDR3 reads TGTGCCAGCAGCTTAGTGTCCCCCATGCTAGGAGATACGCAGTATTTT. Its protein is CASSLVSPMLGDTQYF.

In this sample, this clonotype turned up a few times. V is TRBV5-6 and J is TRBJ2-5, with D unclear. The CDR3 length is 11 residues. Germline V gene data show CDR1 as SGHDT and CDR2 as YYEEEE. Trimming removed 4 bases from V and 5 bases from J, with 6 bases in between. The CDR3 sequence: CASSNAETQYF. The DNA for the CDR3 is TGTGCCAGCAGCAATGCGGAGACCCAGTACTTC.

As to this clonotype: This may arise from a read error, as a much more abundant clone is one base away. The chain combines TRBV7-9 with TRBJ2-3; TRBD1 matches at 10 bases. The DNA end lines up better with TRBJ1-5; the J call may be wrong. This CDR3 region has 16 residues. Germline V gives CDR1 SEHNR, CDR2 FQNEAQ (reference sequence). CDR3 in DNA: TGTGCCAGCAGCTCAACGGGGACAGGGGAAAAAGATACGCAGCATTTT. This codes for CASSSTGTGEKDTQHF.

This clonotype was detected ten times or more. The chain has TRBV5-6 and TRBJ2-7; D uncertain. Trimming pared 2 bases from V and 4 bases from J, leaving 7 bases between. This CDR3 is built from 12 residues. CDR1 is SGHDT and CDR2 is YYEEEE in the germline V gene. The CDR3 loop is CASSFGEYEQYF. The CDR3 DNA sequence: TGTGCCAGCAGCTTCGGAGAGTACGAGCAGTACTTC.

CDR3 in amino acids: CASSPRLGYEQYF. In nucleotides, the CDR3 is TGTGCCAGCAGTCCCCGGCTCGGCTACGAGCAGTACTTC. This sequence joins TRBV6-1 and TRBJ2-7; D is unresolved. The V end lost 5 bases, the J end lost 3 bases, and 11 bases lay between the germline ends. CDR1 and CDR2 (germline): MNHNS, SASEGT. The CDR3 sequence is 13 residues long.

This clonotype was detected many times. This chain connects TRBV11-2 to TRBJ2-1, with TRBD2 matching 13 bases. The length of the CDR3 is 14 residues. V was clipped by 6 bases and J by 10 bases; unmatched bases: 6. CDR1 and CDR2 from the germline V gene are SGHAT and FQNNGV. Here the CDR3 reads CASSQLAGGQEQFF. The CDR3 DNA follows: TGTGCCAGCAGTCAACTAGCGGGGGGGCAGGAGCAGTTCTTC.

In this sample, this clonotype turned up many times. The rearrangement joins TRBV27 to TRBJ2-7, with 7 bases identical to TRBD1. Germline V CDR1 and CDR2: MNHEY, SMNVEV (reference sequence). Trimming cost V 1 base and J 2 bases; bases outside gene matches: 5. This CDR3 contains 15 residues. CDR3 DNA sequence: TGTGCCAGCAGTTTATGGATGGGACAGACCTACGAGCAGTACTTC. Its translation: CASSLWMGQTYEQYF.

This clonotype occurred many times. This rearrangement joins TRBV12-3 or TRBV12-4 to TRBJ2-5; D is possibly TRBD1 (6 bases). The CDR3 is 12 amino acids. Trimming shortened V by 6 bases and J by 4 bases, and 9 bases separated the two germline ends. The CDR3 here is CASSTGLETQYF. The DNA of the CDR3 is TGTGCCAGCAGCACAGGGTTAGAGACCCAGTACTTC.

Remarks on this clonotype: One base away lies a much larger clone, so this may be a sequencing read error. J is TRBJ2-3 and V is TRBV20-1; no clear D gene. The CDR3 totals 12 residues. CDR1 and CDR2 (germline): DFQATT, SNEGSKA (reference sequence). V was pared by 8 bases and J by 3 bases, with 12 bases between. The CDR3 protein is CSTGRTTDTQYF. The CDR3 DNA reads TGCAGTACCGGAAGAACAACAGATACGCAGTATTTT.

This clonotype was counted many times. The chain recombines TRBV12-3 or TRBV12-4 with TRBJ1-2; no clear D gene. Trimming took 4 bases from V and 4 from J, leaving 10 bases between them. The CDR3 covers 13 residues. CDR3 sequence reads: CASSSSGTYGYTF. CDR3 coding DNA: TGTGCCAGCAGTTCGTCAGGCACCTATGGCTACACCTTC.

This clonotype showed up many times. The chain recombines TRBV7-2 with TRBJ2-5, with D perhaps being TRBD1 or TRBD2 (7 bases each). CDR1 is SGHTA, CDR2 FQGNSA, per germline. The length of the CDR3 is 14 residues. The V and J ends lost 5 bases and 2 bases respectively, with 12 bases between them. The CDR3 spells CASSQGGAQETQYF. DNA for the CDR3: TGTGCCAGCAGCCAGGGGGGGGCGCAAGAGACCCAGTACTTC. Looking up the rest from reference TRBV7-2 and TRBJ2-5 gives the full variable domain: GAGVSQSPSNKVTEKGKDVELRCDPISGHTALYWYRQSLGQGLEFLIYFQGNSAPDKSGLPSDRFSAERTGGSVSTLTIQRTQQEDSAVYLCASSQGGAQETQYFGPGTRLLVL.

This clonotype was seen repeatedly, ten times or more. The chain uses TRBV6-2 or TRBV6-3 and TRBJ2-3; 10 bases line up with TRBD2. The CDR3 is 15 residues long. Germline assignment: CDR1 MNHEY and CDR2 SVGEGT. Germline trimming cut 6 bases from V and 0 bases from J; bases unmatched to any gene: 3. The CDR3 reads CASSRTSGSTDTQYF. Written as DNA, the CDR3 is TGTGCCAGCAGCAGGACTAGCGGAAGCACAGATACGCAGTATTTT.

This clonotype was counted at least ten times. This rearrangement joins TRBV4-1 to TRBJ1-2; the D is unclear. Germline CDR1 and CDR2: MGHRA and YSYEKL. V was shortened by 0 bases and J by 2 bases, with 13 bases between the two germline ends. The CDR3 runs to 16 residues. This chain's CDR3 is CASSQDHISENYGYTF. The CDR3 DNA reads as TGCGCCAGCAGCCAAGATCATATCTCGGAGAACTATGGCTACACCTTC.

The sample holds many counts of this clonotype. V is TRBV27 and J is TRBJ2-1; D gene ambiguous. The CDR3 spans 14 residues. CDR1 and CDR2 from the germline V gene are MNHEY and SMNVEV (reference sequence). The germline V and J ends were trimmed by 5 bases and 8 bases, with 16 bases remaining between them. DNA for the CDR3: TGTGCCAGCAGTCATACTGGGAACAACTATGAGCAGTTCTTC. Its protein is CASSHTGNNYEQFF.

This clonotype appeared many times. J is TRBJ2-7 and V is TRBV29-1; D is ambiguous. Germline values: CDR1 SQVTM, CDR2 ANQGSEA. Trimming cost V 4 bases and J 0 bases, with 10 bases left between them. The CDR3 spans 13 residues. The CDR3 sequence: CSVVPSSSYEQYF. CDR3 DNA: TGCAGCGTTGTCCCATCGAGCTCCTACGAGCAGTACTTC.

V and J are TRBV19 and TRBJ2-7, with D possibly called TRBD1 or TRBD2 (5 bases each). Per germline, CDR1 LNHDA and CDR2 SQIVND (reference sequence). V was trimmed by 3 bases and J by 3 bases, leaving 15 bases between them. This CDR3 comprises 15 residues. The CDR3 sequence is CASSIMGRSDYEQYF. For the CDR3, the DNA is TGTGCCAGTAGTATCATGGGACGAAGCGACTACGAGCAGTACTTC.

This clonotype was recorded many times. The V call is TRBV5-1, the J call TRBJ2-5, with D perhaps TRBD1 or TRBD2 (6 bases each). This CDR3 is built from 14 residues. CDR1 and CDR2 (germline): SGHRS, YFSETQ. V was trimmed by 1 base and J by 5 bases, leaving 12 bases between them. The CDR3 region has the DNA TGCGCCAGCAGCTTGAAACAGGGACTGGAGACCCAGTACTTC. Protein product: CASSLKQGLETQYF.

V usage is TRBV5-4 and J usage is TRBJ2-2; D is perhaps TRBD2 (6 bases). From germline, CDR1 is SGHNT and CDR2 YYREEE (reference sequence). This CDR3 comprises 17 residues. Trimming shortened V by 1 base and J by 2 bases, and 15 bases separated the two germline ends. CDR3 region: CASSLRSGTLNTGELFF. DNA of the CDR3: TGTGCCAGCAGCTTGAGATCCGGGACTCTAAACACCGGGGAGCTGTTTTTT.

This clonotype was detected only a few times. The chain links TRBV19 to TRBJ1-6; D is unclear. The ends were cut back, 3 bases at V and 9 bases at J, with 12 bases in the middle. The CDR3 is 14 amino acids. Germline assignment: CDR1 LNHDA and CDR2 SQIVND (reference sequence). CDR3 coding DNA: TGTGCCAGTAGTATCGGGCAGCATGGTTCACCCCTCCACTTT. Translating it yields CASSIGQHGSPLHF.

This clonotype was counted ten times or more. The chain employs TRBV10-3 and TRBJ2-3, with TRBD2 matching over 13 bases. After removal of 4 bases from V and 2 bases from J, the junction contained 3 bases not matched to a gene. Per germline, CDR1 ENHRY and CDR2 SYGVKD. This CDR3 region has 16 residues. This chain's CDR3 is CAISAGTSGTTDTQYF. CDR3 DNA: TGTGCCATCAGTGCGGGGACTAGCGGGACCACAGATACGCAGTATTTT.

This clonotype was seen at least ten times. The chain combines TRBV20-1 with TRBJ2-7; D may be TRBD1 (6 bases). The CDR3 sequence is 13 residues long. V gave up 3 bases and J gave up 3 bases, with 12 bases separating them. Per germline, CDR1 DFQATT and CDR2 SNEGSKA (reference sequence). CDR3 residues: CSASLTGYYEQYF. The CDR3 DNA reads TGCAGTGCTAGTTTGACAGGTTACTACGAGCAGTACTTC.

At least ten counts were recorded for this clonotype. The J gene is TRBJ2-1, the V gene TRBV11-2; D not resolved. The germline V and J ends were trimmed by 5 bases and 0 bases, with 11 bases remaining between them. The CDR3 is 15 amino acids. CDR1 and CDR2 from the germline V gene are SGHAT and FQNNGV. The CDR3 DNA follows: TGTGCCAGCAGCGACCCCAGGAGCTCCTACAATGAGCAGTTCTTC. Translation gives CASSDPRSSYNEQFF.

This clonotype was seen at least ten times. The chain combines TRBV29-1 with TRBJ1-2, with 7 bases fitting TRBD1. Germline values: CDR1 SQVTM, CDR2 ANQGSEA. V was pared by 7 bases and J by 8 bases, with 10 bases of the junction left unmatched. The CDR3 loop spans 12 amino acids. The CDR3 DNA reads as TGCAGCGACAGGGGAACTCTTAGGGGCTACACCTTC. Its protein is CSDRGTLRGYTF.

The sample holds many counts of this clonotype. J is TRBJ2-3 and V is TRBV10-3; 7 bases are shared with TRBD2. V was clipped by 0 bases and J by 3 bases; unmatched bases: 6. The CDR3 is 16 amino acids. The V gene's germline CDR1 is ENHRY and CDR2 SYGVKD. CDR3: CAISESVSGITDTQYF. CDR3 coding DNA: TGTGCCATCAGTGAGTCGGTGAGCGGGATTACAGATACGCAGTATTTT.

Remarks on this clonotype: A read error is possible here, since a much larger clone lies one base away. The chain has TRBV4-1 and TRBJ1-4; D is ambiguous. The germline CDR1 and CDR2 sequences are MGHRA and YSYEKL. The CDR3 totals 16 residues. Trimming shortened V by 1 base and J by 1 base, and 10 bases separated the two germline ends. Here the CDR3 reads CASSQVGAETNEKLFF. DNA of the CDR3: TGCGCCAGCAGCCAAGTAGGAGCAGAAACTAATGAAAAACTGTTTTTT.

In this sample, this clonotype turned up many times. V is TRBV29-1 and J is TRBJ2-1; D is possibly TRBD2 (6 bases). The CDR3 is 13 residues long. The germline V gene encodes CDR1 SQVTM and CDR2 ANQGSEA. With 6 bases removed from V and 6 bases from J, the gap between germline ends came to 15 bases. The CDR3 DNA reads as TGCAGCGTCCTAGCAGGGACTCTCAATGAGCAGTTCTTC. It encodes CSVLAGTLNEQFF.

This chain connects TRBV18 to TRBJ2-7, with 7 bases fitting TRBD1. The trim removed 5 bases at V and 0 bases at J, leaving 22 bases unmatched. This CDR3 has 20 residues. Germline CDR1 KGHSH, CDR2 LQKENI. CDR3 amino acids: CASSALLRATGSLFSYEQYF. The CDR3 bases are TGTGCCAGCTCAGCACTGCTCCGGGCGACAGGGTCCCTTTTCTCCTACGAGCAGTACTTC.